The 2 T cell receptor beta chains in this list originate from one sample, sequenced in a study of CD8 T cells in Susac syndrome (dated by TCRdb to 2018 to 2020). Library generation was performed with the immunoSEQ multiplex PCR assay. RNA was extracted using the RNeasy kit, and roughly 0.5 to 1 microgram was reverse transcribed with random hexamers. TCRdb redid the processing of the public reads, applying fastp at Q25 and MiXCR, and retained in-frame beta chains. All rows with the same CDR3 protein become a single entry with the most common DNA and genes. The sample data list 250,000 to 300,000 distinct CDR3 sequences, and approximately 85% of these were observed just once. The top ten clones comprise around 0.21% of the sample. The specimen was CD8+ T cells from PBMCs. The receptors stem from a human donor with multiple sclerosis.

V is TRBV28 and J is TRBJ2-7; TRBD1 is a possible D gene (6 bases). CDR3 length: 15 residues. V was pared by 4 bases and J by 0 bases, with 13 bases between. Germline V gene data show CDR1 as MDHEN and CDR2 as SYDVKM. Here the CDR3 DNA reads TGTGCCAGCAGTTCCTACAGGGTGAGCTCCTACGAGCAGTACTTC. Translation: CASSSYRVSSYEQYF. Drawing the rest from reference TRBV28 and TRBJ2-7, the complete variable domain is DVKVTQSSRYLVKRTGEKVFLECVQDMDHENMFWYRQDPGLGLRLIYFSYDVKMKEKGDIPEGYSVSREKKERFSLILESASTNQTSMYLCASSSYRVSSYEQYFGPGTRLTVT.

In this sample, this clonotype turned up once. The genes are TRBV6-2 or TRBV6-3 and TRBJ2-2; the match to TRBD1 covers 10 bases. V dropped 4 bases and J dropped 7; count of bases not matched to a gene: 3. Germline lookup yields CDR1 MNHEY and CDR2 SVGEGT. The CDR3 totals 14 residues. The CDR3 DNA sequence: TGTGCCAGCAGTTCGGGACAGGGGATCGGGGAGCTGTTTTTT. Translating it yields CASSSGQGIGELFF.